This T cell receptor (beta chain) was retrieved from a study of vaccination and CD4 T cells after COVID-19. This clonotype was detected a few times. Its specificity is not known. Sequencing of the DNA from cultured CD4+ T cells was carried out with the Oncomine TCR Beta short-read assay. A single record per CDR3 protein comes from TCRdb applying MiXCR to the PCR reads. The table includes under 25,000 distinct CDR3 sequences, 45% to 50% detected once. The sample's treatment: approximately nine-day PBMC culture with coronavirus spike peptide pools or control peptides (ViraFEST assay). Trimming shortened V by 5 bases and J by 5 bases, and 18 bases separated the two germline ends. Per germline, CDR1 MNHEY and CDR2 SMNVEV (reference sequence). The CDR3 is made up of 15 amino acids.

V usage is TRBV27 and J usage is TRBJ2-5; a possible D gene is TRBD2 (6 bases). The clonotype comes from a human donor with COVID-19. Sequenced input: cultured CD4+ T cells from blood. DNA for the CDR3: TGTGCCAGCAGTAATACTAGCCCGAGGAGTGAGACCCAGTACTTC. It specifies CASSNTSPRSETQYF.